This TCR beta chain was sequenced in a study of T cell responses to AZD1222 COVID-19 vaccine. Across the study: Whether given at about 4 or about 12 weeks, second doses were pooled. Study-wide results and limits: Epitopes outside B.1.351 and B.1.1.7 mutated regions reportedly drew nearly half of spike TCRs. Across spike, vaccine-associated CD4 TCRs were found, dominant at 160-218 and 743-854. The donor group comprised mostly white British people and more females; the analysis possibly underestimated clonal diversity.

Using immunoSEQ multiplex PCR, the repertoire was profiled, and TCRdb retains in-frame clones only, with some absent. The data contain 90,000 to 100,000 clones, roughly 89% of them singletons. A note on this clone: What it recognizes is unknown.

The CDR3 spans 12 residues. Trimming stripped 3 bases from V and 6 bases from J, with 11 bases between. Germline-derived CDR1 and CDR2 are GTSNPN and SVGIG (reference sequence). The sample was peripheral blood, taken on day 0 of AZD1222 vaccination. This chain joins TRBV30 and TRBJ1-1; D possibly corresponds to TRBD1 (5 bases). The sequence derives from an adult in good health. CDR3 sequence (DNA): TGTGCCTGGAGCAGGGCCGCCTCTGAAGCTTTCTTT. This translates into CAWSRAASEAFF.